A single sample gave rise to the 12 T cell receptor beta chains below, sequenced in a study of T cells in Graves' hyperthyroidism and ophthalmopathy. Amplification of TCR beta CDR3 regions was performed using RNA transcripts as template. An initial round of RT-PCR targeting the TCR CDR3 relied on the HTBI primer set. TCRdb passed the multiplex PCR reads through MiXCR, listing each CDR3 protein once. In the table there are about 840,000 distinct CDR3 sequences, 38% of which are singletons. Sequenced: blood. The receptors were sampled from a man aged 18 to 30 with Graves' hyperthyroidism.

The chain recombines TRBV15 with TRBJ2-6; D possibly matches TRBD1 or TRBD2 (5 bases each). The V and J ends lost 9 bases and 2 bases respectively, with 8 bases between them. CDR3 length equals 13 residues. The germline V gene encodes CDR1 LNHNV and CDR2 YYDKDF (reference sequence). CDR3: CATGEPGANVLTF. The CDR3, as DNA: TGTGCCACGGGGGAACCTGGGGCCAACGTCCTGACTTTC.

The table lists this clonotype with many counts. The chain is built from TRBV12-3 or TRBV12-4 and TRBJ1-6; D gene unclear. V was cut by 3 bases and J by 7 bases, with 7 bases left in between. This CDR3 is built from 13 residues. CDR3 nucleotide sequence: TGTGCCAGCAGTTTTTCGTCAAATTCACCCCTCCACTTT. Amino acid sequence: CASSFSSNSPLHF.

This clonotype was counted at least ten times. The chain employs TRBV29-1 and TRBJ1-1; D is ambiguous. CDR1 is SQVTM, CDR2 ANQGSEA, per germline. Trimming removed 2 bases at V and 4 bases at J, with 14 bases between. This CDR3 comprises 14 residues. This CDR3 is CSVENSRALTEAFF. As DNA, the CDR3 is TGCAGCGTTGAAAATAGTCGGGCCCTCACTGAAGCTTTCTTT.

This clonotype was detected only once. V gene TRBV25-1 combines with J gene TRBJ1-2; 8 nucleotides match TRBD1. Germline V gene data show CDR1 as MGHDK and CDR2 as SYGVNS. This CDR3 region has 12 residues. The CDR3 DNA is TGTGCTACGCATGACAGGGGCTATGGCTACACCTTC. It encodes CATHDRGYGYTF.

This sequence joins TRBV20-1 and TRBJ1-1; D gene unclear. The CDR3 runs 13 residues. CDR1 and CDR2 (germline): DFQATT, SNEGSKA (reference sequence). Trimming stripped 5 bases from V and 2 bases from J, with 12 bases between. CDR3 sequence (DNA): TGCAGTGCTCCCTTTCGTCCAAACACTGAAGCTTTCTTT. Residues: CSAPFRPNTEAFF.

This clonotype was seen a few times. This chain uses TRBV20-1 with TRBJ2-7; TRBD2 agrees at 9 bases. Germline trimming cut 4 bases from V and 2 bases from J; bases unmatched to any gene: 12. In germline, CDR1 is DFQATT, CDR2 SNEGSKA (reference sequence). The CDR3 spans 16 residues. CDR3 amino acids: CSAKNPGLAAPYEQYF. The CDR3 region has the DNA TGCAGTGCTAAGAATCCGGGACTAGCAGCCCCCTACGAGCAGTACTTC.

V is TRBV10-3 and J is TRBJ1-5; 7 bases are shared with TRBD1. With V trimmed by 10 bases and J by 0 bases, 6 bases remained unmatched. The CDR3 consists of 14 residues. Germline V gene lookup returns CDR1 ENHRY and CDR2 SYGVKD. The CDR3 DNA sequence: TGTGCCACCGGGACAGCGACTAGCAATCAGCCCCAGCATTTT. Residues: CATGTATSNQPQHF.

In DNA, the CDR3 is TGCAGTGCTAGGGCCGGGGACTCCTACGAGCAGTACTTC. It codes for CSARAGDSYEQYF. This sequence joins TRBV20-1 and TRBJ2-7; D is perhaps TRBD2 (5 bases). V lost 3 bases and J lost 0, with 9 bases in between. The germline gives CDR1 DFQATT, CDR2 SNEGSKA (reference sequence). The CDR3 length is 13 residues.

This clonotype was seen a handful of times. Written as DNA, the CDR3 is TGTGCCAGCAGCCGAGACAACTATGGCTACACCTTC. Amino acid sequence: CASSRDNYGYTF. The chain couples TRBV12-3 or TRBV12-4 to TRBJ1-2; D is uncertain. Deletions cut 6 bases from V and 2 bases from J, with 7 bases between. This CDR3 region has 12 residues.

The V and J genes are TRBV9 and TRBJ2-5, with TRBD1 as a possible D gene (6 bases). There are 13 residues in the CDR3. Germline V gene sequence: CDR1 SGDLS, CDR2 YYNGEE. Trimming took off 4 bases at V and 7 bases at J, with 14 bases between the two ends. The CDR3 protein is CASSSPLGGTQYF. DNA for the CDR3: TGTGCCAGCAGCTCTCCCCTAGGGGGGACCCAGTACTTC.

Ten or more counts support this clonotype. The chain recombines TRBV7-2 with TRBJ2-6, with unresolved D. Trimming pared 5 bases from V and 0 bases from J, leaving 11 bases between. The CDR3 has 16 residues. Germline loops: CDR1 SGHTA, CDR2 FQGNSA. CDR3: CASSDFQTSGANVLTF. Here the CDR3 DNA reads TGTGCCAGCAGCGACTTTCAGACCTCTGGGGCCAACGTCCTGACTTTC.

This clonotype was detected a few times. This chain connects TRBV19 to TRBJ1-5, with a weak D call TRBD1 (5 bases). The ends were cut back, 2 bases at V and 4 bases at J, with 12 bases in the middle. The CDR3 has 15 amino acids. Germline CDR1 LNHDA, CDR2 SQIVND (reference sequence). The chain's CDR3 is CASSIIARENQPQHF. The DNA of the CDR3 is TGTGCCAGTAGTATAATCGCCAGGGAGAATCAGCCCCAGCATTTT.